A selection of T cell receptor beta chains follows, all from one sample in a study of T cells in Graves' hyperthyroidism and ophthalmopathy. Using its own MiXCR run on the multiplex PCR reads, TCRdb lists one record per CDR3 protein. The table has a few hundred thousand distinct CDR3 sequences, 13% to 15% seen once. The sequenced sample consisted of blood. The receptors come from a woman between 40 and 55 years old with Graves' hyperthyroidism. The CDR3 runs from the conserved cysteine through the conserved F or W. The D gene is left open where the match is weak. Clone sizes are given selectively: once, few, many, or a class where the clone is expanded.

d_call: TRBD2
clone_size: many
j_call: TRBJ2-1
v_call: TRBV2
cdr3_nt: TGTGCCAGCAGTGATATGGCTAGCGGGGCGAATGAGCAGTTCTTC
cdr3_aa: CASSDMASGANEQFF

d_call: -
clone_size: few
j_call: TRBJ1-6
v_call: TRBV10-3
cdr3_nt: TGTGCCACCGCGGGGGTGGACGATAGTTCACCCCTCCACTTT
cdr3_aa: CATAGVDDSSPLHF

d_call: TRBD1
clone_size: few
j_call: TRBJ1-5
v_call: TRBV3-1
cdr3_nt: TGTGCCAGCAGCCAGGGGGGACTAGGGGGCGGGCAGCCCCAGCATTTT
cdr3_aa: CASSQGGLGGGQPQHF

d_call: -
clone_size: few
j_call: TRBJ1-1
v_call: TRBV5-6
cdr3_nt: TGTGCCAGCAGCCGATCAGGGAAGGACACTGAAGCTTTCTTT
cdr3_aa: CASSRSGKDTEAFF

d_call: -
clone_size: few
j_call: TRBJ2-1
v_call: TRBV12-3/TRBV12-4
cdr3_nt: TGTGCCAGCAGTCTACGCCCCGTCCACAATGAGCAGTTCTTC
cdr3_aa: CASSLRPVHNEQFF

d_call: -
clone_size: many
j_call: TRBJ2-1
v_call: TRBV12-3/TRBV12-4
cdr3_nt: TGTGCCAGCAGAGACATGGGGAGCTCCTACAATGAGCAGTTCTTC
cdr3_aa: CASRDMGSSYNEQFF

d_call: -
clone_size: few
j_call: TRBJ1-3
v_call: TRBV9
cdr3_nt: TGTGCCAGCAGCCCTGAGGTAATTGGAAACACCATATATTTT
cdr3_aa: CASSPEVIGNTIYF

d_call: -
clone_size: many
j_call: TRBJ2-3
v_call: TRBV24-1
cdr3_nt: TGTGCCACCAGTGATTCCCGATTTGGAGTAGCGTCGTCAGATACGCAGTATTTT
cdr3_aa: CATSDSRFGVASSDTQYF

d_call: -
clone_size: many
j_call: TRBJ1-2
v_call: TRBV28
cdr3_nt: TGTGCCAGCAGTCCCAACGATCAGGGGCGGCCGCTTTATGGCTACACCTTC
cdr3_aa: CASSPNDQGRPLYGYTF

d_call: -
clone_size: many
j_call: TRBJ2-4
v_call: TRBV24-1
cdr3_nt: TGTGCCACCAGTGCCTCGGAGCACCCAAACATTCAGTACTTC
cdr3_aa: CATSASEHPNIQYF

d_call: -
clone_size: many
j_call: TRBJ1-3
v_call: TRBV28
cdr3_nt: TGTGCCAGCAGTGGCCAGAGGGTTTATGGAAACACCATATATTTT
cdr3_aa: CASSGQRVYGNTIYF

d_call: TRBD2
clone_size: many
j_call: TRBJ2-1
v_call: TRBV20-1
cdr3_nt: TGCAGTGCTGACAGCGGGAGCTCCTACAATGAGCAGTTCTTC
cdr3_aa: CSADSGSSYNEQFF

d_call: -
clone_size: -
j_call: TRBJ1-5
v_call: TRBV9
cdr3_nt: TGTGCCAGCAGCGCCGAAGGCCAGATTAATCAGCCCCAGCATTTT
cdr3_aa: CASSAEGQINQPQHF

d_call: TRBD1
clone_size: many
j_call: TRBJ1-1
v_call: TRBV20-1
cdr3_nt: TGCAGTGCTTCTGACAGGGGGGGGCAGAACACTGAAGCTTTCTTT
cdr3_aa: CSASDRGGQNTEAFF

d_call: -
clone_size: few
j_call: TRBJ2-7
v_call: TRBV4-1
cdr3_nt: TGCGCCAGCAGCCAAGGGGTCCACTACGAGCAGTACTTC
cdr3_aa: CASSQGVHYEQYF

d_call: TRBD1
clone_size: many
j_call: TRBJ1-2
v_call: TRBV9
cdr3_nt: TGTGCCAGCAGCGTAGGGCAGGGGGCTGAAAACTATGGCTACACCTTC
cdr3_aa: CASSVGQGAENYGYTF

d_call: -
clone_size: few
j_call: TRBJ1-5
v_call: TRBV19
cdr3_nt: TGTGCCAGTAGTACTCAGGGGACTCAGCCCCAGCATTTT
cdr3_aa: CASSTQGTQPQHF

d_call: -
clone_size: many
j_call: TRBJ1-1
v_call: TRBV18
cdr3_nt: TGTGCCAGCTTAGCCAACGGACAAACTGAAGCTTTCTTT
cdr3_aa: CASLANGQTEAFF

d_call: -
clone_size: -
j_call: TRBJ2-1
v_call: TRBV11-2
cdr3_nt: TGTGCCAGCAGCTTGAAACCACTCGACAATGAGCAGTTCTTC
cdr3_aa: CASSLKPLDNEQFF

d_call: -
clone_size: many
j_call: TRBJ2-4
v_call: TRBV28
cdr3_nt: TGTGCCAGCAGTTCCTTTGGGGGGACTGGAAACATTCAGTACTTC
cdr3_aa: CASSSFGGTGNIQYF

d_call: TRBD2
clone_size: many
j_call: TRBJ2-5
v_call: TRBV2
cdr3_nt: TGTGCCAGCAAACTAGCGGAGACCCAGTACTTC
cdr3_aa: CASKLAETQYF

d_call: -
clone_size: -
j_call: TRBJ2-7
v_call: TRBV20-1
cdr3_nt: TGCAGTGCTAGAGATGCAAAGAGGTGGGCAGACTACGAGCAGTACTTC
cdr3_aa: CSARDAKRWADYEQYF

d_call: -
clone_size: many
j_call: TRBJ2-7
v_call: TRBV20-1
cdr3_nt: TGCAGTGCTAGTAGCCCGACAGGCTACGAGCAGTACTTC
cdr3_aa: CSASSPTGYEQYF

d_call: -
clone_size: many
j_call: TRBJ1-4
v_call: TRBV30
cdr3_nt: TGTGCCTGGAGTTTGACATCGAATGAAAAACTGTTTTTT
cdr3_aa: CAWSLTSNEKLFF

d_call: TRBD1
clone_size: few
j_call: TRBJ1-1
v_call: TRBV6-1
cdr3_nt: TGTGCCAGCAGTGAAGGGCGGGGACAGGGCGCTGAAGCTTTCTTT
cdr3_aa: CASSEGRGQGAEAFF

d_call: -
clone_size: many
j_call: TRBJ2-7
v_call: TRBV20-1
cdr3_nt: TGCAGTGCGAACACTGTTACCTACGAGCAGTACTTC
cdr3_aa: CSANTVTYEQYF

d_call: TRBD1
clone_size: -
j_call: TRBJ1-1
v_call: TRBV14
cdr3_nt: TGTGCCAGCAGCCTACTCACAGGGGTTTTCGACACTGAAGCTTTCTTT
cdr3_aa: CASSLLTGVFDTEAFF

d_call: -
clone_size: -
j_call: TRBJ2-1
v_call: TRBV11-2
cdr3_nt: TGTGCCAGCAGCTCGGAGCCAAACGGGATCGATGAGCAGTTCTTC
cdr3_aa: CASSSEPNGIDEQFF

d_call: TRBD2
clone_size: many
j_call: TRBJ2-2
v_call: TRBV11-2
cdr3_nt: TGTGCCAGCAGCCCAAGACTAGCGGGAGTACCCGGGGAGCTGTTTTTT
cdr3_aa: CASSPRLAGVPGELFF

d_call: TRBD1
clone_size: few
j_call: TRBJ2-7
v_call: TRBV2
cdr3_nt: TGTGCCAGCACAAAGGGCTGGGACAGGGGTTACGAGCAGTACTTC
cdr3_aa: CASTKGWDRGYEQYF

d_call: -
clone_size: few
j_call: TRBJ2-2
v_call: TRBV2
cdr3_nt: TGTGCCAGCAGTGGGGCAGATAACACCGGGGAGCTGTTTTTT
cdr3_aa: CASSGADNTGELFF

d_call: TRBD1
clone_size: -
j_call: TRBJ2-7
v_call: TRBV5-1
cdr3_nt: TGCGCCAGCAGCTTGGAGACAGGGCCTACCTACGAGCAGTACTTC
cdr3_aa: CASSLETGPTYEQYF

d_call: TRBD1
clone_size: -
j_call: TRBJ1-5
v_call: TRBV4-1
cdr3_nt: TGCGCCAGCAGTCAATCACAGGGGAATCAGCCCCAGCATTTT
cdr3_aa: CASSQSQGNQPQHF

d_call: -
clone_size: -
j_call: TRBJ2-3
v_call: TRBV30
cdr3_nt: TGTGCCTGGAGTGTAACATCTGGGCTATTTAACACAGATACGCAGTATTTT
cdr3_aa: CAWSVTSGLFNTDTQYF

d_call: TRBD1
clone_size: many
j_call: TRBJ2-1
v_call: TRBV2
cdr3_nt: TGTGCCAGCAGTCGAGGTGGGACAGGGAGGGATGAGCAGTTCTTC
cdr3_aa: CASSRGGTGRDEQFF

d_call: TRBD1
clone_size: many
j_call: TRBJ1-1
v_call: TRBV6-1
cdr3_nt: TGTGCCAGCAGGGATACCGGGACAGAAATAAAGAATGGTGAAGCTTTCTTT
cdr3_aa: CASRDTGTEIKNGEAFF

d_call: -
clone_size: -
j_call: TRBJ1-1
v_call: TRBV7-9
cdr3_nt: TGTGCCAGCAGCTTAGCTCGGAGCCGCCGTCCCGAAGCTTTCTTT
cdr3_aa: CASSLARSRRPEAFF

d_call: -
clone_size: many
j_call: TRBJ2-7
v_call: TRBV28
cdr3_nt: TGTGCCAGCAGCTATTTGCGGGGCTACGAGCAGTACTTC
cdr3_aa: CASSYLRGYEQYF

d_call: -
clone_size: many
j_call: TRBJ1-1
v_call: TRBV12-3/TRBV12-4
cdr3_nt: TGTGCCAGCACTACGGAGAAGTTCATGAACACTGAAGCTTTCTTT
cdr3_aa: CASTTEKFMNTEAFF

d_call: -
clone_size: many
j_call: TRBJ1-1
v_call: TRBV28
cdr3_nt: TGTGCCAGCAGTTCTCGGACAGAGATGAACACTGAAGCTTTCTTT
cdr3_aa: CASSSRTEMNTEAFF

d_call: TRBD2
clone_size: many
j_call: TRBJ2-1
v_call: TRBV19
cdr3_nt: TGTGCCAGTAGTATCCCCTACCGGACTAGCGGGAGTATTGATGAGCAGTTCTTC
cdr3_aa: CASSIPYRTSGSIDEQFF

d_call: -
clone_size: many
j_call: TRBJ1-6
v_call: TRBV28
cdr3_nt: TGTGCCAGCAGTCGGAGTAATTCACCCCTCCACTTT
cdr3_aa: CASSRSNSPLHF

d_call: -
clone_size: many
j_call: TRBJ2-7
v_call: TRBV11-2
cdr3_nt: TGTGCCAGCAGCTTAGGAGACTATTCGGGGGCCGAGCAGTACTTC
cdr3_aa: CASSLGDYSGAEQYF

d_call: -
clone_size: -
j_call: TRBJ2-5
v_call: TRBV11-2
cdr3_nt: TGTGCCAGCAGCTTAGATCAGGGGATGGAGACCCAGTACTTC
cdr3_aa: CASSLDQGMETQYF

d_call: TRBD1
clone_size: -
j_call: TRBJ2-6
v_call: TRBV6-1
cdr3_nt: TGTGCCAGCACCGGACAGGGTTACTCTGGGGCCAACGTCCTGACTTTC
cdr3_aa: CASTGQGYSGANVLTF